The text below deals with one T cell receptor (beta chain). The sample originates from a study of shared T cell receptors in the human thymus. The table came from immunoSEQ multiplex PCR; TCRdb's copy has only in-frame clones and leaves some out. The sample includes over 650,000 clones, around 87% of them seen just once. The CDR3 runs 16 residues. The V gene lost 0 bases and the J gene lost 5 bases, with 13 bases spanning the gap. The V gene's germline CDR1 is LGHNA and CDR2 YSLEER. The sample also formed part of further work on human thymus T cells. Per that paper: Resected material from corrective heart surgery provided the thymus tissue analysed. Apparent bias marked the V and J gene usage of thymic and blood repertoires. Highly overlapping thymic repertoires among unrelated individuals were reported in related research.

This clonotype originated in a boy in the first two years of life with a congenital heart defect. The rearrangement uses TRBV4-3 and TRBJ2-2, with D tentatively TRBD2 (6 bases). The source material was thymocytes. The CDR3 DNA follows: TGCGCCAGCAGCCAAGATAAGGGGCGGGGTACCGGGGAGCTGTTTTTT. Its protein product is CASSQDKGRGTGELFF.